The rows below give T cell receptor beta chains drawn from one sample of a study of long-term antiretroviral therapy in people with HIV. Here immunoSEQ multiplex PCR was the method, and the copy in TCRdb shows in-frame clones only, minus some. The sample yields 27,000 or so clones, 80% to 85% seen once. Sequencing used unsorted PBMCs, obtained 2.9 years after starting antiretroviral therapy. These receptors were taken from a man in his fifties with HIV. The CDR3 runs from the conserved cysteine through the conserved F or W.

J gene,V gene,CDR3 protein
TRBJ2-7,TRBV27,CASSITPGQFYEQYF
TRBJ2-7,TRBV6-6,CASQTGSSYEQYF
TRBJ2-7,TRBV28,CASSSTRDSLTYEQYF
TRBJ2-3,TRBV9,CASSVEGQDTDTQYF
TRBJ1-2,TRBV4-1,CASSQDGQGIYGYTF
TRBJ2-5,TRBV18,CASSPDMGGVQETQYF
TRBJ1-4,TRBV7-6,CASSLGATNEKLFF
TRBJ2-3,TRBV18,CASSHEKGTDTQYF
TRBJ1-5,TRBV6-5,CASGHQPQHF
TRBJ2-3,TRBV15,CATSRTGGSTDTQYF
TRBJ1-1,TRBV6-5,CASSRQPLNTEAFF
TRBJ2-2,TRBV5-4,CASRQGQSNTGELFF
TRBJ2-7,TRBV6-5,CASSSVFEQYF
TRBJ2-1,TRBV2,CASPRRTSSYNEQFF
TRBJ2-7,TRBV5-5,CASSYWTGGNEQYF
TRBJ2-5,TRBV2,CASSPVNLRAETQYF
TRBJ2-1,TRBV7-2,CASSPWTGNNEQFF
TRBJ2-3,TRBV7-2,CASSFRRGGGGTDTQYF
TRBJ1-2,TRBV5-6,CASSIVGYSNYGYTF
TRBJ2-2,TRBV7-9,CASSLLAGGQSTGELFF
TRBJ2-3,TRBV9,CASRSSGGGDTQYF
TRBJ2-7,TRBV7-2,CASSSSGGAPYEQYF
TRBJ2-5,TRBV20-1,CSASQQETQYF
TRBJ1-2,TRBV28,CASIQRVANYGYTF
TRBJ2-7,TRBV28,CASSLGVYEQYF
TRBJ1-2,TRBV4-3,CASSPPGQGKWGYTF
TRBJ1-1,TRBV4-3,CASSPRDDGIFPGIEAFF
TRBJ1-1,TRBV18,CASSPATGGNTEAFF
TRBJ2-1,TRBV4-3,CASSQVAGGYNEQFF
TRBJ1-4,TRBV11-2,CASSLIPHSTGGKNEKLFF
TRBJ2-7,TRBV7-9,CASSRLTGYEQYF
TRBJ2-2,TRBV4-1,CASSQGSFSGTGELFF
TRBJ2-2,TRBV21-1,CASRDRVPSGGDTGELFF